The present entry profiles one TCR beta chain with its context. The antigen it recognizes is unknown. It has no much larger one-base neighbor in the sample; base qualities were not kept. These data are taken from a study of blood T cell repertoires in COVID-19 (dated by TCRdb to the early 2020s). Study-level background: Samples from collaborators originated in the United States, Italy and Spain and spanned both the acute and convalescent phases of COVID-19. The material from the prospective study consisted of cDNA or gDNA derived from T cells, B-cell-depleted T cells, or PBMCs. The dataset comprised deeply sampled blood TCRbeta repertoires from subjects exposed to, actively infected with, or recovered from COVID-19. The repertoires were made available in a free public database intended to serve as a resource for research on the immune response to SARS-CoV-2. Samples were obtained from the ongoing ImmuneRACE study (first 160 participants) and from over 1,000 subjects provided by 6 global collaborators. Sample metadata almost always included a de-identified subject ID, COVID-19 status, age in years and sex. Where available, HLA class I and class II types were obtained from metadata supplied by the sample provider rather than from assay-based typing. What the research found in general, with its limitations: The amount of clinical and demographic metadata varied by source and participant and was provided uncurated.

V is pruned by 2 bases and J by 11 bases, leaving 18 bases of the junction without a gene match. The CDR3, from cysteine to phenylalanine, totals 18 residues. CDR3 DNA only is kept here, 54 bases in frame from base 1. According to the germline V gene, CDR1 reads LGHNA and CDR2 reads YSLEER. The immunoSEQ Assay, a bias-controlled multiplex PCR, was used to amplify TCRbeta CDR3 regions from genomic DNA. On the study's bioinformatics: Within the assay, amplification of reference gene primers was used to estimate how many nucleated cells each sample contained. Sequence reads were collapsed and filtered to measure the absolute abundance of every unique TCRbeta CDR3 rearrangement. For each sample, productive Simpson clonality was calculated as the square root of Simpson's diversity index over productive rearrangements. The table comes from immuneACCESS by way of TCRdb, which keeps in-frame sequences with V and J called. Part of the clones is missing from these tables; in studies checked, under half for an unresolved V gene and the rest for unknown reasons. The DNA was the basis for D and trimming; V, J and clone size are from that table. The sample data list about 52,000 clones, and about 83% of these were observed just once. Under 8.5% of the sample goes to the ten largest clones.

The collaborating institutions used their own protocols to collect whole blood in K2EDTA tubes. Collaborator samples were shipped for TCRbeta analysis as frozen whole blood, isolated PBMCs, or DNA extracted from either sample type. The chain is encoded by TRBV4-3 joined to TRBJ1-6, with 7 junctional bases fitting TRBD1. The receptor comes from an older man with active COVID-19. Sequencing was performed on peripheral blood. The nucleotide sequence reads TGCGCCAGCAGCCAACAGGGGGGCAGGGCAGGGACCATGCCACCCCTCCACTTT. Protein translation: CASSQQGGRAGTMPPLHF.